This is a list of T cell receptor beta chains from one sample in a study of post-analysis software for immune sequencing data. TCRdb reprocessed the PCR reads via MiXCR and lists one record per CDR3 protein. In the table there are roughly 800,000 distinct CDR3 sequences, about 27% of which are singletons. Sequenced input: blood. All receptors derive from a girl aged 10 to 17 with multiple sclerosis. The CDR3 runs from the conserved cysteine through the conserved F or W. Each record gives: J gene, V gene, D gene, CDR3 length, clone size, CDR3 DNA, CDR3 protein. D genes are given only for firm matches. Not every row has a clone size; where given, it reads once, few, many or a size class.

TRBJ2-2,TRBV29-1,TRBD1,14,few,TGCAGCGTTACTTGGGGACAGTACACCGGGGAGCTGTTTTTT,CSVTWGQYTGELFF
TRBJ1-1,TRBV7-2,.,14,few,TGTGCCAGCAGTATAATCCGCCCAAACACTGAAGCTTTCTTT,CASSIIRPNTEAFF
TRBJ1-2,TRBV7-2,.,15,few,TGTGCCAGCAGCTTAGTCGCAGGGTCCAACTATGGCTACACCTTC,CASSLVAGSNYGYTF
TRBJ1-1,TRBV20-1,.,13,few,TGCAGTGCTCGGCGCAGGGGAATCACTGAAGCTTTCTTT,CSARRRGITEAFF
TRBJ1-1,TRBV7-2,.,15,few,TGTGCCAGCAGCTTAGGGGGAGCTCAGAACACTGAAGCTTTCTTT,CASSLGGAQNTEAFF
TRBJ2-5,TRBV2,.,13,.,TGTGCCAGCAGTGATTTGCCCAGCGAGACCCAGTACTTC,CASSDLPSETQYF
TRBJ2-1,TRBV9,TRBD2,16,few,TGTGCCAGCAGCCCCGGAGGGACTAGCGAGGTCCATGAGCAGTTCTTC,CASSPGGTSEVHEQFF
TRBJ1-5,TRBV6-5,TRBD1,13,few,TGTGCCAGCAGACAGGGGTCGTTACAGCCCCAGCATTTT,CASRQGSLQPQHF
TRBJ2-1,TRBV29-1,.,12,few,TGCAGCAGTGGTGCGAGCTACAATGAGCAGTTCTTC,CSSGASYNEQFF
TRBJ1-4,TRBV4-2,.,16,.,TGTGCCAGCAGCCAAGTCATCAGGGGTGGTAATGAAAAACTGTTTTTT,CASSQVIRGGNEKLFF
TRBJ2-5,TRBV21-1,.,11,.,TGTGCCAGCAGCAAAGTAAAGACCCAGTACTTC,CASSKVKTQYF
TRBJ2-1,TRBV7-9,TRBD1,15,few,TGTGCCAGCAGCACCGGGACAGGGGGCTGGGATGAGCAGTTCTTC,CASSTGTGGWDEQFF
TRBJ2-7,TRBV13,.,16,few,TGTGCCAGCAGCACTCGAGCGGCGGGACACACCTACGAGCAGTACTTC,CASSTRAAGHTYEQYF
TRBJ2-3,TRBV6-1,TRBD1,17,.,TGTGCCAGCAGTCCAAAGGGGACAGGGGCCAGCACAGATACGCAGTATTTT,CASSPKGTGASTDTQYF
TRBJ2-5,TRBV3-1,.,13,.,TGTGCCAGCAGCCGAGGATCCGCCGGGGAGCAGTACTTC,CASSRGSAGEQYF
TRBJ2-1,TRBV5-6,TRBD2,15,.,TGTGCCAGCAGCTCCTCCGGGACTAGCGGGGATGAGCAGTTCTTC,CASSSSGTSGDEQFF
TRBJ2-4,TRBV7-2,TRBD2,12,.,TGTGCCAGCAGCTTACGTGGGCGGGAGCAGTACTTC,CASSLRGREQYF
TRBJ1-5,TRBV12-3/TRBV12-4,TRBD1,15,.,TGTGCCGGCAGTTCCACAGGGGGCGAGGGTCAGCCCCAGCATTTT,CAGSSTGGEGQPQHF
TRBJ1-5,TRBV15,.,15,few,TGTGCCACCAGCAGAGCGGGACCGGGCAATCAGCCCCAGCATTTT,CATSRAGPGNQPQHF
TRBJ2-3,TRBV10-3,TRBD1,14,few,TGTGCCATCACTCCGGGACAGAGCACAGATACGCAGTATTTT,CAITPGQSTDTQYF
TRBJ2-7,TRBV29-1,.,14,.,TGCAGCGTTAAGTCTGATCAGGGGGGAAGCGAGCAGTACTTC,CSVKSDQGGSEQYF
TRBJ1-1,TRBV29-1,TRBD1,14,few,TGCAGCGGCGAAAGAGGGGGCGGCGGCACTGAAGCTTTCTTT,CSGERGGGGTEAFF
TRBJ1-5,TRBV6-6,TRBD1,17,.,TGTGCCAGCAGTTACGAACCTACAGGGGTAGGAAGTCAGCCCCAGCATTTT,CASSYEPTGVGSQPQHF
TRBJ1-1,TRBV12-3/TRBV12-4,.,12,.,TGTGCCAGCAGTTTAAGGCAGATTGAAGCTTTCTTT,CASSLRQIEAFF
TRBJ2-5,TRBV27,TRBD2,15,.,TGTGCCAGCGGCGGGGCGGGAGGGCCCCAAGAGCCCCAGTACTTC,CASGGAGGPQEPQYF
TRBJ2-1,TRBV7-6,.,14,.,TGTGCCAGCAGCTCCGAATCCGTGTCCTATGAGCAGTTCTTC,CASSSESVSYEQFF
TRBJ1-1,TRBV5-1,.,11,.,TGCGCCAGCACCGGGCGACAGGAAGCTTTCTTT,CASTGRQEAFF
TRBJ1-5,TRBV6-2/TRBV6-3,.,14,few,TGTGCCAGCAGTTACCGGGACCTCAATCAGCCCCAGCATTTT,CASSYRDLNQPQHF
TRBJ2-1,TRBV29-1,.,15,.,TGCAGCGTCGCTCGCGGGGATCCGAGGTACAATGAGCAGTTCTTC,CSVARGDPRYNEQFF
TRBJ1-2,TRBV29-1,.,13,few,TGCAGCGTTGAGGAGAGAGGGGGAAATGGCTACACCTTC,CSVEERGGNGYTF
TRBJ2-7,TRBV4-3,TRBD1,18,few,TGCGCCAGCAGCCAAGCCCGACAGGGCCGTTCCTCCGACTACGAGCAGTACTTC,CASSQARQGRSSDYEQYF
TRBJ1-1,TRBV20-1,.,12,few,TGCAGTGCTAGAGGACAGTTCCCTGAAGCTTTCTTT,CSARGQFPEAFF
TRBJ2-7,TRBV6-2/TRBV6-3,TRBD2,19,few,TGTGCCAGCAGTTACTCGTACCCCGGACTAGCGGGACCTACCTACGAGCAGTACTTC,CASSYSYPGLAGPTYEQYF
TRBJ2-6,TRBV29-1,.,15,many,TGCAGCGTTGGTGGGGTCCCCTCTGGGGCCAACGTCCTGACTTTC,CSVGGVPSGANVLTF
TRBJ1-5,TRBV27,TRBD1,17,.,TGTGCCAGCAGCCCCCGGGACAGGGGGCGCCGGAATCAGCCCCAGCATTTT,CASSPRDRGRRNQPQHF
TRBJ2-7,TRBV28,.,14,.,TGTGCCAGCAGTAGGACGGGCAGGGTCCACGAGCAGTACTTC,CASSRTGRVHEQYF
TRBJ2-4,TRBV20-1,.,13,.,TGCAGTGCCCGACCTCTGGCCAGGGACATTCAGTACTTC,CSARPLARDIQYF
TRBJ2-3,TRBV20-1,TRBD2,14,many,TGCAGTGCTAGTATACGCGGGAGGATAGATACGCAGTATTTT,CSASIRGRIDTQYF
TRBJ2-1,TRBV2,TRBD2,10,.,TGTGCCAGCGGCGGGGGTGAGCAGTTCTTC,CASGGGEQFF
TRBJ2-7,TRBV7-2,.,14,.,TGTGCCAGCAGCGGCTGGGACGGAGCCTACGAGCAGTACTTC,CASSGWDGAYEQYF
TRBJ2-6,TRBV10-3,.,13,.,TGTGCCGCCAGAGAATCTGGGGCCAACGTCCTGACTTTC,CAARESGANVLTF
TRBJ1-2,TRBV28,.,12,few,TGTGCCAGCCGTGAGGAGAACTATGGCTACACCTTC,CASREENYGYTF
TRBJ2-7,TRBV7-9,TRBD1,17,.,TGTGCCAGCAGCTTCTCAACGACAGGGATCTTGGTCTACGAGCAGTACTTC,CASSFSTTGILVYEQYF
TRBJ1-2,TRBV3-1,.,14,.,TGTGCCAGCAGCCGCGGACAGCGGAACTATGGCTACACCTTC,CASSRGQRNYGYTF
TRBJ2-3,TRBV11-2,.,14,few,TGTGCCAGCAGCTTAGCGGTTTACGCAGATACGCAGTATTTT,CASSLAVYADTQYF
TRBJ2-3,TRBV28,TRBD2,16,many,TGTGCCAGCAGTCCCCGGACTAGCGGGCACACAGATACGCAGTATTTT,CASSPRTSGHTDTQYF
TRBJ1-1,TRBV7-2,TRBD1,16,.,TGTGCCAGCAGCTCCCGGGACAGGGGATCGAACACTGAAGCTTTCTTT,CASSSRDRGSNTEAFF
TRBJ2-5,TRBV29-1,.,12,many,TGCAGCGTTGACAAGGGGAGAGAGACCCAGTACTTC,CSVDKGRETQYF
TRBJ2-7,TRBV12-3/TRBV12-4,.,15,few,TGTGCCAGCAGTTCCGGGAATCTAGAACGGTACGAGCAGTACTTC,CASSSGNLERYEQYF
TRBJ2-3,TRBV6-5,.,15,.,TGTGCCAGCAGTTACTCCGGGGATTTGGGAGATACGCAGTATTTT,CASSYSGDLGDTQYF
TRBJ2-5,TRBV7-2,TRBD2,18,.,TGTGCCAGCAGCCCCGGGACTAGCGGGATTTATCCACAAGAGACCCAGTACTTC,CASSPGTSGIYPQETQYF
TRBJ2-1,TRBV12-3/TRBV12-4,.,12,few,TGTGCCAGCAGACCAGGGTCGGATGAGCAGTTCTTC,CASRPGSDEQFF
TRBJ2-4,TRBV7-2,TRBD2,19,few,TGTGCCAGCAGCTTAAACCTTGTCGCTAGCGGGAGAGCCAAAAACATTCAGTACTTC,CASSLNLVASGRAKNIQYF
TRBJ2-1,TRBV9,.,16,.,TGTGCCAGCAGCGTAGATGAGAGACTTTCCTACAATGAGCAGTTCTTC,CASSVDERLSYNEQFF